This TCR beta chain stems from a study of shared clonotypes between healthy human individuals. Details on this clone: Its antigen is unidentified.

Overall study findings and caveats: Sampling involved blood alone; tissue repertoires likely differ.

This table comes from immunoSEQ multiplex PCR, and its TCRdb copy is limited to in-frame clones, with some not included. The repertoire consists of some 1,400,000 clones, with approximately 96% occurring once and the leading ten covering over 1%. Sequencing was done on a sample of naive CD4+ T cells sorted from blood. Subset: CD45RA+ positively selected. The TCR sequence derives from a man aged 25-45 years in good health.

This CDR3 is CASSSTGPYGYTF. In DNA, the CDR3 is TGTGCCAGCAGCTCAACAGGGCCCTATGGCTACACCTTC. The chain has TRBV13 and TRBJ1-2; D possibly corresponds to TRBD1 (6 bases). The V gene lost 4 bases and the J gene lost 4 bases, with 10 bases spanning the gap. The CDR3 loop spans 13 amino acids. Germline V gene sequence: CDR1 PRHDT, CDR2 FYEKMQ (reference sequence).